This TCR beta chain was captured in a study of control samples from healthy donors and cancer patients (TCRdb year 2020). With respect to this clone: The target of this receptor is not known. The sample holds no much larger clone one base away, and base qualities are not on file.

The receptor library was made with the immunoSEQ multiplex PCR assay. The immuneACCESS repertoire file appears here via TCRdb, limited to in-frame rearrangements. These files lack a portion of the clones; in checked studies, under half of the deficit traces to unresolved V genes, and the cause of the others is not known. For this sample the table gives 100,000 to 150,000 clones, of which about 90% were detected only once. Around 2% of the sample belongs to the ten largest clones. Including cysteine and phenylalanine, the CDR3 has 19 amino acids. Solely the CDR3 DNA is kept, with 57 bases framed from the first base. Via the germline V gene, CDR1 is SGDLS and CDR2 YYNGEE. Trimming costs V 0 bases and J 4 bases, and their ends lie 23 bases apart.

The sequence came from a young man in good health. The rearranged chain carries TRBV9 and TRBJ1-3; a confident D gene designation cannot be given. The sequenced material came from blood. The DNA sequence is given as TGTGCCAGCAGCGTAGGACCCTTCGGTCGGGTATCCCGGGGAAACACCATATATTTT. It specifies CASSVGPFGRVSRGNTIYF.